The 10 T cell receptor beta chains presented below share a single source sample, sequenced in a study of blood T cell repertoires in COVID-19. Method: immunoSEQ multiplex PCR; TCRdb's copy keeps in-frame clones and lacks some. This sample has fewer than 300,000 clones, with 70% to 85% found just once. The sequenced sample consisted of peripheral blood. The receptors were gathered from a human donor with COVID-19, enrolled during active disease. The donor label of this sample is uncertain.

The rearrangement uses TRBV11-2 and TRBJ2-6; 8 nucleotides match TRBD1. The CDR3 is 17 amino acids. Unmatched junction bases numbered 6, after V lost 1 base and J lost 4 bases. Germline V gene lookup returns CDR1 SGHAT and CDR2 FQNNGV. The CDR3 spells CASSLVQGVEGANVLTF. DNA of the CDR3: TGTGCCAGCAGCTTAGTACAGGGGGTAGAAGGGGCCAACGTCCTGACTTTC.

This clone was observed many times. The chain recombines TRBV2 with TRBJ1-2, with D maybe TRBD1 (5 bases). V lost 4 bases to trimming and J lost 2 bases, with 5 bases between them. Per the germline V gene, CDR1 is SNHLY and CDR2 is FYNNEI. The CDR3 sequence is 12 residues long. CDR3 in amino acids: CASSGGNYGYTF. The CDR3 DNA reads TGTGCCAGCAGTGGGGGCAACTATGGCTACACCTTC. Filled out from reference TRBV2 and TRBJ1-2, the complete variable domain reads EPEVTQTPSHQVTQMGQEVILRCVPISNHLYFYWYRQILGQKVEFLVSFYNNEISEKSEIFDDQFSVERPDGSNFTLKIRSTKLEDSAMYFCASSGGNYGYTFGSGTRLTVV.

The chain recombines TRBV10-2 with TRBJ1-5, with D possibly TRBD1 on 5 matching bases. The ends were cut back, 5 bases at V and 2 bases at J, with 10 bases in the middle. Germline loops: CDR1 WSHSY, CDR2 SAAADI. CDR3 size: 14 residues. In nucleotides, the CDR3 is TGCGCCAGCAGTACACCGGGGGGCAATCAGCCCCAGCATTTT. Translated, it gives CASSTPGGNQPQHF.

The CDR3 region has the DNA TGTGCCAGCAGCCCATCTGGGGCCAACGTCCTGACTTTC. Its translation is CASSPSGANVLTF. This rearrangement joins TRBV28 to TRBJ2-6, with D hard to call. Germline CDR1 is MDHEN and CDR2 is SYDVKM. The CDR3 is made up of 13 amino acids. Deletions cut 6 bases from V and 1 base from J, with 4 bases between.

This clone appeared a single time. The V gene is TRBV7-3, the J gene TRBJ2-1; 7 positions match TRBD1. The CDR3 is made up of 16 amino acids. CDR1 SGHTA and CDR2 FQGTGA come from the germline V gene. V shed 5 bases and J 4 bases; nucleotides not matched to a gene: 11. CDR3 in amino acids: CASSPLGQGVYNEQFF. CDR3 in DNA: TGTGCCAGCAGCCCCTTAGGTCAGGGGGTTTACAATGAGCAGTTCTTC.

The V call is TRBV27, the J call TRBJ1-4; a possible D gene is TRBD1 (6 bases). The length of the CDR3 is 14 residues. V lost 5 bases, J lost 3 bases, and 10 bases lay in between. Germline values: CDR1 MNHEY, CDR2 SMNVEV (reference sequence). The CDR3 DNA sequence: TGTGCCAGCAGTCCGCGGACAGCTAATGAAAAACTGTTTTTT. Translating it yields CASSPRTANEKLFF. Full variable domain (missing parts from reference TRBV27 and TRBJ1-4): EAQVTQNPRYLITVTGKKLTVTCSQNMNHEYMSWYRQDPGLGLRQIYYSMNVEVTDKGDVPEGYKVSRKEKRNFPLILESPSPNQTSLYFCASSPRTANEKLFFGSGTQLSVL.

The chain is built from TRBV5-1 and TRBJ2-1, with a tentative D call TRBD1 (6 bases). There are 14 residues in the CDR3. V was clipped by 4 bases and J by 7 bases, with 15 bases between them. Germline CDR1 and CDR2: SGHRS and YFSETQ. The CDR3 coding sequence is TGCGCCAGCAGCGGGGGCGCAGTACAGAATGAGCAGTTCTTC. Translation gives CASSGGAVQNEQFF. The variable domain in full, with the rest retrieved from reference TRBV5-1 and TRBJ2-1, is KAGVTQTPRYLIKTRGQQVTLSCSPISGHRSVSWYQQTPGQGLQFLFEYFSETQRNKGNFPGRFSGRQFSNSRSEMNVSTLELGDSALYLCASSGGAVQNEQFFGPGTRLTVL.

This chain links TRBV5-6 with TRBJ2-2; 9 nucleotides align to TRBD2. The CDR3 totals 16 residues. After removal of 6 bases from V and 2 bases from J, the junction contained 8 bases not matched to a gene. The V gene's germline CDR1 is SGHDT and CDR2 YYEEEE. The chain's CDR3 is CASTLGLAINTGELFF. For the CDR3, the DNA is TGTGCCAGCACCCTAGGACTAGCGATTAACACCGGGGAGCTGTTTTTT.

V is TRBV12-5 and J is TRBJ1-1; 7 bases are a match to TRBD1. Germline loops: CDR1 LGHNT, CDR2 FRNRAP. The CDR3 is made up of 14 amino acids. V shed 6 bases, J shed 1 base, and the junction held 5 bases outside the gene matches. The CDR3 sequence: CASGRGTANTEAFF. The DNA of the CDR3 is TGTGCTAGTGGCCGGGGGACAGCGAACACTGAAGCTTTCTTT.

This sequence joins TRBV10-2 and TRBJ1-1, with TRBD1 identical over 7 bases. From germline, CDR1 is WSHSY and CDR2 SAAADI. After removal of 6 bases from V and 0 bases from J, the junction contained 13 bases not matched to a gene. The CDR3 runs 17 residues. CDR3 protein: CASREGTGAFVNTEAFF. The CDR3 DNA reads as TGCGCCAGCAGGGAGGGTACAGGGGCGTTTGTGAACACTGAAGCTTTCTTT.